These 21 T cell receptor beta chains were sequenced from one sample in a study of blood T cells in healthy people across ages. Combining a sample-barcoded 5' primer with a J-beta primer mix, a second PCR ran for roughly 7 to 11 cycles. From the 5' RACE reads, TCRdb called clonotypes with MiXCR, one entry per CDR3 protein. Here the sample spans about 730,000 distinct CDR3 sequences, approximately 39% being singletons. What was sequenced was blood. The source of these receptors is a woman aged 55-69 years in good health.

This clonotype was seen more than once but under ten times. This chain joins TRBV29-1 and TRBJ1-2; D possibly corresponds to TRBD1 (5 bases). The CDR3 loop spans 15 amino acids. CDR1 SQVTM and CDR2 ANQGSEA come from the germline V gene. V was clipped by 0 bases and J by 0 bases, with 11 bases between them. The DNA of the CDR3 is TGCAGCGTTGAAGATCGGGGCAGGGCTAACTATGGCTACACCTTC. Protein sequence: CSVEDRGRANYGYTF.

V is TRBV2 and J is TRBJ1-5; 10 nucleotides agree with TRBD1. The CDR3 runs 15 residues. The germline CDR1 and CDR2 sequences are SNHLY and FYNNEI. V gave up 6 bases and J gave up 4 bases; unmatched junction bases: 6. CDR3 coding DNA: TGTGCCAGCAGCCGGGACAGGGGTCCTAATCAGCCCCAGCATTTT. It translates to CASSRDRGPNQPQHF.

The chain couples TRBV20-1 to TRBJ1-6, with TRBD1 matching 9 bases. Unmatched junction bases numbered 23, after V lost 5 bases and J lost 9 bases. Germline CDR1 and CDR2: DFQATT and SNEGSKA (reference sequence). The CDR3 is 19 amino acids. The CDR3 protein is CSAGIWGQGFGLGSSPLHF. The CDR3 DNA reads TGCAGTGCTGGAATTTGGGGACAGGGATTCGGCCTGGGGAGTTCACCCCTCCACTTT.

The chain is built from TRBV13 and TRBJ2-7, with 7 bases that match TRBD1. CDR1 and CDR2 from the germline V gene are PRHDT and FYEKMQ (reference sequence). The CDR3 has 13 amino acids. J gave up 7 bases and V 2 bases, and 5 bases lay outside the gene matches. DNA for the CDR3: TGTGCCAGCAGCTTAACAGGGGACCAGGAGCAGTACTTC. As protein: CASSLTGDQEQYF. The complete variable domain, with remaining parts taken from reference TRBV13 and TRBJ2-7, reads AAGVIQSPRHLIKEKRETATLKCYPIPRHDTVYWYQQGPGQDPQFLISFYEKMQSDKGSIPDRFSAQQFSDYHSELNMSSLELGDSALYFCASSLTGDQEQYFGPGTRLTVT.

The V gene is TRBV9, the J gene TRBJ2-2; D remains unclear. Trimming removed 0 bases at V and 6 bases at J, with 18 bases between. CDR1 is SGDLS and CDR2 is YYNGEE in the germline V gene. CDR3 length equals 17 residues. The CDR3 nucleotides are TGTGCCAGCAGCGTAGATCTGACCCTGAGTGTGTCCGGGGAGCTGTTTTTT. This encodes CASSVDLTLSVSGELFF.

V is TRBV3-1 and J is TRBJ2-3; D unresolved. There are 14 residues in the CDR3. Trimming cost V 4 bases and J 0 bases, with 8 bases left between them. Germline V gene sequence: CDR1 LGHDT, CDR2 YNNKEL (reference sequence). CDR3 sequence (DNA): TGTGCCAGCAGCCCCTCCGCTAGCACAGATACGCAGTATTTT. Its translation: CASSPSASTDTQYF.

On this clonotype: Just one base apart from a much larger clone, this may be a read error. The chain is built from TRBV20-1 and TRBJ2-7; possible D gene TRBD1, 6 bases. The CDR3 consists of 15 residues. Germline assignment: CDR1 DFQATT and CDR2 SNEGSKA (reference sequence). Trimming left V 0 bases short and J 7 bases short, with 19 bases between. The CDR3 DNA is TGCAGTGCTAGAGATACCCTTGCAGGGGTGGTTGAGCAGTACTTC. Amino acid sequence: CSARDTLAGVVEQYF.

The chain combines TRBV5-1 with TRBJ2-1; 11 nucleotides line up with TRBD2. This CDR3 region has 16 residues. Germline loops: CDR1 SGHRS, CDR2 YFSETQ. J was trimmed by 4 bases and V by 4 bases; bases with no gene match: 7. CDR3 in amino acids: CASSTTLAGEYNEQFF. The DNA of the CDR3 is TGCGCCAGCAGCACCACACTAGCGGGGGAATACAATGAGCAGTTCTTC.

This clonotype was counted many times. This chain uses TRBV5-1 with TRBJ2-7; D not resolved. The V gene lost 0 bases and the J gene lost 7 bases, with 17 bases spanning the gap. The CDR3 sequence is 15 residues long. Germline CDR1 reads SGHRS; CDR2 reads YFSETQ. The CDR3 loop reads CASSLAAVALREQYF. CDR3 coding DNA: TGCGCCAGCAGCTTGGCCGCGGTAGCCCTCCGTGAGCAGTACTTC.

This clonotype has a handful of counts. The J gene is TRBJ2-5, the V gene TRBV28; 7 nucleotides match TRBD1. Germline V gene data show CDR1 as MDHEN and CDR2 as SYDVKM. This CDR3 region has 16 residues. V lost 5 bases, J lost 1 base, and 10 bases stayed unmatched. CDR3 sequence reads: CASSALQQGFQETQYF. The CDR3 nucleotides read TGTGCCAGCAGTGCCCTTCAACAGGGGTTCCAAGAGACCCAGTACTTC.

This clonotype was observed a handful of times. The V call is TRBV3-1, the J call TRBJ2-5; 7 nucleotides line up with TRBD2. The germline V gene encodes CDR1 LGHDT and CDR2 YNNKEL (reference sequence). The length of the CDR3 is 14 residues. V gave up 3 bases and J gave up 1 base; unmatched junction bases: 2. The CDR3 loop is CASSHERGQETQYF. For the CDR3, the DNA is TGTGCCAGCAGCCACGAGCGGGGCCAAGAGACCCAGTACTTC.

The chain has TRBV6-1 and TRBJ1-6; D is possibly TRBD1 (6 bases). The germline V and J ends were trimmed by 9 bases and 0 bases, with 9 bases remaining between them. This CDR3 is built from 14 residues. CDR1 MNHNS and CDR2 SASEGT come from the germline V gene. CDR3 nucleotide sequence: TGTGCCAGTACAGGGAGCTCCTATAATTCACCCCTCCACTTT. This translates into CASTGSSYNSPLHF.

This clonotype occurred a few times. The gene calls are TRBV6-2 or TRBV6-3 and TRBJ2-3; the match to TRBD2 covers 8 bases. The CDR3 is 18 residues long. V dropped 0 bases and J dropped 3; count of bases not matched to a gene: 11. Germline CDR1 is MNHEY and CDR2 is SVGEGT. The CDR3 loop reads CASSYSIGREALTDTQYF. The CDR3 nucleotides read TGTGCCAGCAGTTACTCGATCGGGCGGGAGGCCTTAACAGATACGCAGTATTTT.

The genes are TRBV7-9 and TRBJ2-2; 7 bases align to TRBD1. The ends lost 3 bases at V and 8 bases at J; junction bases unmatched: 15. CDR3 length equals 17 residues. Per the germline V gene, CDR1 is SEHNR and CDR2 is FQNEAQ (reference sequence). The CDR3 is CASSFNPGQQTGGELFF. CDR3 DNA: TGTGCCAGCAGCTTTAACCCGGGACAGCAAACTGGGGGGGAGCTGTTTTTT. Variable domain in full (rest from reference TRBV7-9 and TRBJ2-2): DTGVSQNPRHKITKRGQNVTFRCDPISEHNRLYWYRQTLGQGPEFLTYFQNEAQLEKSRLLSDRFSAERPKGSFSTLEIQRTEQGDSAMYLCASSFNPGQQTGGELFFGEGSRLTVL.

This clonotype is a singleton in its sample. The CDR3 DNA follows: TGCGCCAGCAGCCAGGAATCTAGCGGGAGAAAATACTCTGGGGCCAACGTCCTGACTTTC. This codes for CASSQESSGRKYSGANVLTF. This chain links TRBV4-3 with TRBJ2-6; TRBD2 matches at 10 bases. The V gene end was trimmed by 3 bases and the J gene end by 0 bases; junction bases not matched to a gene: 11. Germline CDR1 reads LGHNA; CDR2 reads YSLEER. The length of the CDR3 is 20 residues.

A few counts support this clonotype. The chain employs TRBV21-1 and TRBJ2-2; no DNA check was done on the table's D call, TRBD1. TRBV21-1 is a pseudogene. The CDR3 is made up of 12 amino acids. CDR3 nucleotides: TGTGCCAGAACAGGGGGCACCGGGGAGCTGTTTTTT. It translates to CARTGGTGELFF.

The J gene is TRBJ2-3, the V gene TRBV20-1; TRBD2 matches at 9 bases. Trimming removed 0 bases from V and 3 bases from J; junction bases left unmatched: 7. The CDR3 sequence is 16 residues long. Germline V gives CDR1 DFQATT, CDR2 SNEGSKA (reference sequence). CDR3 region: CSARDIISGSTDTQYF. CDR3 sequence (DNA): TGCAGTGCTAGAGATATCATTAGCGGGAGTACAGATACGCAGTATTTT.

V usage is TRBV29-1 and J usage is TRBJ2-2; D might be TRBD2 (5 bases). Germline values: CDR1 SQVTM, CDR2 ANQGSEA. V was trimmed by 7 bases and J by 2 bases, leaving 11 bases between them. The CDR3 length is 13 residues. The DNA of the CDR3 is TGCAGCGGCCGGGATGGAAACACCGGGGAGCTGTTTTTT. It codes for CSGRDGNTGELFF.

This clonotype appeared a single time. This chain links TRBV4-1 with TRBJ2-4; 12 bases line up with TRBD2. This CDR3 has 20 amino acids. The V segment lost 0 bases and the J segment 1 base; nucleotides outside the gene matches: 10. Germline V gene data show CDR1 as MGHRA and CDR2 as YSYEKL. CDR3 protein: CASSQDRPSGGDWAKNIQYF. Here the CDR3 DNA reads TGCGCCAGCAGCCAAGATCGACCTAGCGGGGGGGATTGGGCCAAAAACATTCAGTACTTC.

Concerning this clonotype itself: A read error may produce the germline difference seen at one junction end. The chain recombines TRBV7-2 with TRBJ1-1; D unresolved. The germline V gene has CDR1 SGHTA and CDR2 FQGNSA. The CDR3 runs to 13 residues. CDR3 coding DNA: TGTGCCGGCAGCTTATCCGGGTCGACTGAAGCTTTCTTT. Its protein is CAGSLSGSTEAFF. The full variable domain, rest sourced from reference TRBV7-2 and TRBJ1-1, is GAGVSQSPSNKVTEKGKDVELRCDPISGHTALYWYRQSLGQGLEFLIYFQGNSAPDKSGLPSDRFSAERTGGSVSTLTIQRTQQEDSAVYLCAGSLSGSTEAFFGQGTRLTVV.

This chain uses TRBV20-1 with TRBJ2-7; TRBD2 matches at 9 bases. Trimming took 4 bases from V and 3 from J; bases not matched to a gene: 7. This CDR3 spans 14 amino acids. The V gene's germline CDR1 is DFQATT and CDR2 SNEGSKA (reference sequence). CDR3 amino acids: CSATRREGLYEQYF. For the CDR3, the DNA is TGCAGTGCTACGAGGCGGGAGGGCCTCTACGAGCAGTACTTC.